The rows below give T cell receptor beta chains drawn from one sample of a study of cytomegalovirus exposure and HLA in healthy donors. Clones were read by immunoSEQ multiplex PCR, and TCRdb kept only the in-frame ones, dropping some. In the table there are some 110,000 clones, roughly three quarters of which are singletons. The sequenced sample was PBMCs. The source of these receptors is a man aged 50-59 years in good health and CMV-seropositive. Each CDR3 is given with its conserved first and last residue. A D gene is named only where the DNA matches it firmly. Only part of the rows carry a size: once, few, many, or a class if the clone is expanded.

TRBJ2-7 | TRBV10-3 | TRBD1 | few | CATEGQGGGSSEQYF | TGTGCCACCGAGGGACAGGGGGGAGGGTCTAGCGAGCAGTACTTC
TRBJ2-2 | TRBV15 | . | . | CATVSGSNTGELFF | TGTGCCACTGTTAGCGGTTCGAACACCGGGGAGCTGTTTTTT
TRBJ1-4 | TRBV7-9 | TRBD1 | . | CASSLPWDREKLFF | TGTGCCAGCAGCTTACCCTGGGACAGAGAAAAACTGTTTTTT
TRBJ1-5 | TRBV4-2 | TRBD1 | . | CASSQEWTGHSNQPQHF | TGTGCCAGCAGCCAAGAATGGACAGGGCATAGCAATCAGCCCCAGCATTTT
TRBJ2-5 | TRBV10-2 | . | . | CASSPFGVIGETQYF | TGCGCCAGCAGCCCTTTCGGGGTAATCGGAGAGACCCAGTACTTC
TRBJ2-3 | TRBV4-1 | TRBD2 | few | CASSQEGTSGAGRDTQYF | TGCGCCAGCAGCCAGGAGGGGACTAGCGGGGCCGGAAGAGATACGCAGTATTTT
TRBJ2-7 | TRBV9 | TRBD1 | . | CASSKAGGFSGQYF | TGTGCCAGCAGCAAGGCAGGGGGATTCTCTGGGCAGTACTTC
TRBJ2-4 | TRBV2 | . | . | CASRADGKNIQYF | TGTGCCAGCAGGGCCGACGGGAAAAACATTCAGTACTTC
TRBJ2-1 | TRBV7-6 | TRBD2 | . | CASSVGGGLDNEQFF | TGTGCCAGCAGCGTTGGGGGGGGGTTGGACAATGAGCAGTTCTTC
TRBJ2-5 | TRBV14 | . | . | CASSQEILSRETQYF | TGTGCCAGCAGCCAAGAGATTCTGTCTAGGGAGACCCAGTACTTC
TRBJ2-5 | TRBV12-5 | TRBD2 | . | CASGRGLAEQETQYF | TGTGCTAGTGGCCGGGGACTAGCGGAACAAGAGACCCAGTACTTC
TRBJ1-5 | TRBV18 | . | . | CASSPGGQLWANQPQHF | TGTGCCAGCTCACCGGGTGGACAGCTCTGGGCCAATCAGCCCCAGCATTTT
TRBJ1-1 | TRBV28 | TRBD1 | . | CASRAGGRTEAFF | TGTGCCAGCAGGGCAGGGGGCAGGACTGAAGCTTTCTTT
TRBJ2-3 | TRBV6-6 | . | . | CASSYSGLIDTQYF | TGTGCCAGCAGTTACTCCGGACTAATAGATACGCAGTATTTT
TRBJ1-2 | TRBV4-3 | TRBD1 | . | CASSQNALGTVNGYTF | TGCGCCAGCAGCCAAAATGCCCTCGGGACAGTGAATGGCTACACCTTC
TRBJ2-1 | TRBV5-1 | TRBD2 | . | CASSLWASGANEQFF | TGCGCCAGCAGCTTGTGGGCTAGCGGGGCTAATGAGCAGTTCTTC
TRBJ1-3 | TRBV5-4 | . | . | CASSSRDNGNTIYF | TGTGCCAGCAGCAGCCGGGACAACGGAAACACCATATATTTT
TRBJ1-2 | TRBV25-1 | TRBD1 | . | CASREPRGSYGYTF | TGTGCCAGCAGGGAACCCAGGGGGAGTTATGGCTACACCTTC
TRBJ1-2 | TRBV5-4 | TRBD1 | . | CASTLQTGVHGYTF | TGTGCCAGCACCCTTCAGACAGGGGTTCATGGCTACACCTTC
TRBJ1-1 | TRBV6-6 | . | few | CASSYSGQTEAFF | TGTGCCAGCAGTTACTCTGGCCAGACTGAAGCTTTCTTT
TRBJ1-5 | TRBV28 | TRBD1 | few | CASSLIQGNQPQHF | TGTGCCAGCAGTCTAATACAGGGGAATCAGCCCCAGCATTTT
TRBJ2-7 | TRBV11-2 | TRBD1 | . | CASRGTGQPYEQYF | TGTGCCAGCAGGGGGACAGGGCAACCCTACGAGCAGTACTTC
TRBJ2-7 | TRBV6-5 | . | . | CASSTGSYEQYF | TGTGCCAGCAGTACTGGCTCCTACGAGCAGTACTTC
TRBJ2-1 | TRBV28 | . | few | CASSLEGVTYNEQFF | TGTGCCAGCAGTTTAGAAGGAGTAACCTACAATGAGCAGTTCTTC
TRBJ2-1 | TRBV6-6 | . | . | CASSSSAHEQFF | TGTGCCAGCAGTTCCAGCGCCCATGAGCAGTTCTTC
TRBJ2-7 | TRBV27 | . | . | CASTRDISYEQYF | TGTGCCAGCACCCGGGACATTAGCTACGAGCAGTACTTC
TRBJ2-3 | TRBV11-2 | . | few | CASSLIPRGTDTQYF | TGTGCCAGCAGCTTAATTCCGCGGGGCACAGATACGCAGTATTTT
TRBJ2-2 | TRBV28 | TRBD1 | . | CASSSPQTGAATGELFF | TGTGCCAGCAGTTCCCCTCAAACAGGGGCCGCCACCGGGGAGCTGTTTTTT
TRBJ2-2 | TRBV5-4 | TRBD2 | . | CASSRGLAGDTGELFF | TGTGCCAGCAGCCGAGGACTAGCGGGAGACACCGGGGAGCTGTTTTTT
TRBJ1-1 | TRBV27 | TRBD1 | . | CASSSRQGRGTEAFF | TGTGCCAGCAGTTCCAGACAGGGAAGGGGCACTGAAGCTTTCTTT
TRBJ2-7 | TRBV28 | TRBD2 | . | CASGTSGKYYEQYF | TGTGCCAGCGGGACTAGCGGGAAGTACTACGAGCAGTACTTC
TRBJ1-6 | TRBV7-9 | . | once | CASTPNGGENSPLHF | TGTGCCAGCACCCCAAACGGGGGGGAGAATTCACCCCTCCACTTT
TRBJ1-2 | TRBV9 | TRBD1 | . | CASSGWGQGKNYGYTF | TGTGCCAGCAGCGGGTGGGGACAGGGGAAGAACTATGGCTACACCTTC
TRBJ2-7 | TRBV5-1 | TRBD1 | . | CASSMDLTGGIYEQYF | TGCGCCAGCAGCATGGACCTTACAGGGGGTATCTACGAGCAGTACTTC
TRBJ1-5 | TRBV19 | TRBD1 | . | CASMEDRGGNQPQHF | TGTGCCAGTATGGAAGACAGGGGTGGCAATCAGCCCCAGCATTTT
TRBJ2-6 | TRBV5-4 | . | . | CASSFNSGANVLTF | TGTGCCAGCAGCTTCAACTCTGGGGCCAACGTCCTGACTTTC
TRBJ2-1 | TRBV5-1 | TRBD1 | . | CASSFGQGNEQFF | TGCGCCAGCAGCTTTGGACAGGGCAATGAGCAGTTCTTC
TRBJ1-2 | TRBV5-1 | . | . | CASSLETGHGGYTF | TGCGCCAGCAGCTTGGAAACAGGCCATGGGGGCTACACCTTC
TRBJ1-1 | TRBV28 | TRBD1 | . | CASSSLLTGENTEAFF | TGTGCCAGCAGTTCCCTTTTGACAGGGGAGAACACTGAAGCTTTCTTT
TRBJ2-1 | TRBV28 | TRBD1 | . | CASSLPPGRGRHNEQFF | TGTGCCAGCAGTTTACCCCCTGGCAGGGGGCGGCACAATGAGCAGTTCTTC